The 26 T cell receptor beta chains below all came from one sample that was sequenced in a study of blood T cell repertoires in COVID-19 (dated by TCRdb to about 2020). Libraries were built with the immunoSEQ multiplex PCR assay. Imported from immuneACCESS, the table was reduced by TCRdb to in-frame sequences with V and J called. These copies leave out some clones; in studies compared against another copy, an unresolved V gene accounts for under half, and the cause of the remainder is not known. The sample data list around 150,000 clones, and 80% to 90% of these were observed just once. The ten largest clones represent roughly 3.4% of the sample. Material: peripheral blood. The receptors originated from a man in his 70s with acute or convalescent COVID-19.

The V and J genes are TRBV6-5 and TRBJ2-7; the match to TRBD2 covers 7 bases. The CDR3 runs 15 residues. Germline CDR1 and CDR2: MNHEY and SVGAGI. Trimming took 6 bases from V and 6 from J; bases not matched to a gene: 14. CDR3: CASRSSGRNNLEQYF. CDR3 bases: TGTGCCAGCAGGTCTAGCGGACGAAACAACCTCGAGCAGTACTTC.

CDR3 bases: TGTGCCAGCAGCTTAGTAGGCCTGGGGGGGTTAAACTATGGCTACACCTTC. Protein: CASSLVGLGGLNYGYTF. This chain uses TRBV7-9 with TRBJ1-2; tentatively, D is TRBD1 (5 bases). Germline V gives CDR1 SEHNR, CDR2 FQNEAQ (reference sequence). This CDR3 is 17 amino acids long. V lost 1 base, J lost 2 bases, and 17 bases lay in between.

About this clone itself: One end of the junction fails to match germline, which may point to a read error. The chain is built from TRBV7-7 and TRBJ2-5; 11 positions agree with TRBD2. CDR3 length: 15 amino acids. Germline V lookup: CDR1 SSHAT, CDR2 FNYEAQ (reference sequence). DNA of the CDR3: TGTGCTAGCAGCTTAGCGGGAGGGGCTGAGGAGACCCAGTACTTC. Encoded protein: CASSLAGGAEETQYF.

The CDR3 sequence is CASSGGGDQPQHF. The CDR3 nucleotides read TGTGCCAGCAGTGGAGGGGGGGATCAGCCCCAGCATTTT. This chain uses TRBV28 with TRBJ1-5, with a possible D match to TRBD1 (6 bases). CDR3 length: 13 residues. V dropped 5 bases and J dropped 5 bases, with 10 bases sitting between them. The V gene's germline CDR1 is MDHEN and CDR2 SYDVKM.

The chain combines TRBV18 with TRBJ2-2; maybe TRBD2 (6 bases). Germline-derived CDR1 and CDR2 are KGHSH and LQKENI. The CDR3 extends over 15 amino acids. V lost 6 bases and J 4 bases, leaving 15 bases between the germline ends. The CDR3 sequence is CASSLSGPGTGELFF. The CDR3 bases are TGTGCCAGCTCCCTCAGCGGGCCGGGCACCGGGGAGCTGTTTTTT.

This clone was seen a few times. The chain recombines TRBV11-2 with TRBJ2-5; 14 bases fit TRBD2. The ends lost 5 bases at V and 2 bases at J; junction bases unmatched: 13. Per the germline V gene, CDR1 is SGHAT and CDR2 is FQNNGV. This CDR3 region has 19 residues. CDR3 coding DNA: TGTGCCAGCAGCCGAACCGGGCGACTAGCGGGAGGGCCTCAAGAGACCCAGTACTTC. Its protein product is CASSRTGRLAGGPQETQYF.

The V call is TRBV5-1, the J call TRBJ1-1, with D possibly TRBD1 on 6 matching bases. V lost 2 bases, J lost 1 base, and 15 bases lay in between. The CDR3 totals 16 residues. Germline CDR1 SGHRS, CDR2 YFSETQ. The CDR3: CASSLLQGGANTEAFF. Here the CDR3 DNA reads TGCGCCAGCAGCTTACTACAGGGAGGGGCGAACACTGAAGCTTTCTTT. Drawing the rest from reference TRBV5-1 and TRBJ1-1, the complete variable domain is KAGVTQTPRYLIKTRGQQVTLSCSPISGHRSVSWYQQTPGQGLQFLFEYFSETQRNKGNFPGRFSGRQFSNSRSEMNVSTLELGDSALYLCASSLLQGGANTEAFFGQGTRLTVV.

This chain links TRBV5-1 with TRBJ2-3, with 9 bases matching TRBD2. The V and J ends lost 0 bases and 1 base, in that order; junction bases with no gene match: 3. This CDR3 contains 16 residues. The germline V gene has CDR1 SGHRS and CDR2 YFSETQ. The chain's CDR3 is CASSLEIAGGTDTQYF. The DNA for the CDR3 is TGCGCCAGCAGCTTGGAGATAGCGGGAGGCACAGATACGCAGTATTTT. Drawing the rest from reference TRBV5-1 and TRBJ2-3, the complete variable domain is KAGVTQTPRYLIKTRGQQVTLSCSPISGHRSVSWYQQTPGQGLQFLFEYFSETQRNKGNFPGRFSGRQFSNSRSEMNVSTLELGDSALYLCASSLEIAGGTDTQYFGPGTRLTVL.

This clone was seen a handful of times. CDR3 bases: TGCGCCAGCAGCTTGGACCCGACAAACACTGAAGCTTTCTTT. Translation: CASSLDPTNTEAFF. The chain combines TRBV5-1 with TRBJ1-1, with unresolved D. Germline V CDR1 and CDR2: SGHRS, YFSETQ. V shed 0 bases and J shed 2 bases, with 8 bases lying between them. This CDR3 has 14 residues.

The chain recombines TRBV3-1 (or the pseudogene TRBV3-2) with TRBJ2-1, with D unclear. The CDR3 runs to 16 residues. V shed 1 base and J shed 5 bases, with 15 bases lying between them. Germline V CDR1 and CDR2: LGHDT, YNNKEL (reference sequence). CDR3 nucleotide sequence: TGTGCCAGCAGCCAAGTGCGGCGACGGAATAACAATGAGCAGTTCTTC. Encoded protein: CASSQVRRRNNNEQFF.

CDR3 in amino acids: CASSDTGDRETEAFF. CDR3 nucleotides: TGTGCCAGCAGTGACACCGGGGACAGGGAAACTGAAGCTTTCTTT. The rearrangement links TRBV6-4 to TRBJ1-1, with 9 bases matching TRBD1. After removal of 2 bases from V and 5 bases from J, the junction contained 6 bases not matched to a gene. This CDR3 has 15 residues. The germline V gene encodes CDR1 MRHNA and CDR2 SNTAGT.

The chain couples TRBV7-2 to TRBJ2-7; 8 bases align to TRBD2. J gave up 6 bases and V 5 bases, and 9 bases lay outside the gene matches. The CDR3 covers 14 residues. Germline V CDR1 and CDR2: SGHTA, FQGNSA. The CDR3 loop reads CASSDRLASREQYF. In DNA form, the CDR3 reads TGTGCCAGCAGCGATCGACTAGCGTCCCGCGAGCAGTACTTC.

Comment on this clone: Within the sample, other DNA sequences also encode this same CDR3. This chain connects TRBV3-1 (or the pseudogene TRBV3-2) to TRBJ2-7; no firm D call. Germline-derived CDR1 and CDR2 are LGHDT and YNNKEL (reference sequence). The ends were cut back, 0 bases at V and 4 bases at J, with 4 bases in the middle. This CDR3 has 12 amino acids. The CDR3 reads CASSQDLYEQYF. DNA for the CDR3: TGTGCCAGCAGCCAAGATCTATACGAGCAGTACTTC.

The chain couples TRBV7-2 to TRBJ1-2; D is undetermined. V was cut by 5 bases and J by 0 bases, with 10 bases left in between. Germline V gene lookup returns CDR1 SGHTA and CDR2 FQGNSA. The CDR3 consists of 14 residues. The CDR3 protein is CASSPTRANYGYTF. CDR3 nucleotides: TGTGCCAGCAGCCCCACGAGGGCTAACTATGGCTACACCTTC.

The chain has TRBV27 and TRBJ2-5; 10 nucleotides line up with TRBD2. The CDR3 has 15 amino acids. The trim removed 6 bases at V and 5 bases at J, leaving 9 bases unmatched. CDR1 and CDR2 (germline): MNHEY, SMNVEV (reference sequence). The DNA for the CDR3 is TGTGCCAGCAGGAGGTCTAGCGGGAGTGGTGAGACCCAGTACTTC. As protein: CASRRSSGSGETQYF.

The CDR3: CASSLGLAFGETQYF. The CDR3 DNA reads TGTGCCAGCAGCTTGGGACTAGCCTTCGGGGAGACCCAGTACTTC. The chain employs TRBV7-9 and TRBJ2-5; 9 bases are shared with TRBD2. J was trimmed by 5 bases and V by 3 bases; bases with no gene match: 7. Germline CDR1 SEHNR, CDR2 FQNEAQ (reference sequence). The CDR3 has 15 amino acids.

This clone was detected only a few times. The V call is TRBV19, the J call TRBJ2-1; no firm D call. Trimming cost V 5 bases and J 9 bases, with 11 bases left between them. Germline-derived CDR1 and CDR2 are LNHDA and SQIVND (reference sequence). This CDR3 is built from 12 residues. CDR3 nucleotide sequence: TGTGCCAGTAGTCGAGGCTTGGTTGAGCAGTTCTTC. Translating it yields CASSRGLVEQFF.

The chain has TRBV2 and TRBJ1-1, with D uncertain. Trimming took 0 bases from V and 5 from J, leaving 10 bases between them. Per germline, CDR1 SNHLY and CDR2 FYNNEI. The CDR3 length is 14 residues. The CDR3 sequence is CASSEAERVTEAFF. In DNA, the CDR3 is TGTGCCAGCAGTGAAGCGGAGAGGGTTACTGAAGCTTTCTTT.

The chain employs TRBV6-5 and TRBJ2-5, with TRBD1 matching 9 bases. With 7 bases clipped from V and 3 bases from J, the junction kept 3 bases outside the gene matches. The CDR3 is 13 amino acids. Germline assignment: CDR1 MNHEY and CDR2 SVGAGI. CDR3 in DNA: TGTGCCAGCACCCGACAGGGGGAAGAGACCCAGTACTTC. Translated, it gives CASTRQGEETQYF.

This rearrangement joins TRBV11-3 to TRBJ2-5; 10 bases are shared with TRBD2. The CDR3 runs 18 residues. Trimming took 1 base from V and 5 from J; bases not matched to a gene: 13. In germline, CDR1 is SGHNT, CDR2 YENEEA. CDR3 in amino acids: CASSLGALAGAPGETQYF. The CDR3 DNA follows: TGTGCCAGCAGCTTAGGCGCTCTAGCGGGAGCGCCCGGGGAGACCCAGTACTTC.

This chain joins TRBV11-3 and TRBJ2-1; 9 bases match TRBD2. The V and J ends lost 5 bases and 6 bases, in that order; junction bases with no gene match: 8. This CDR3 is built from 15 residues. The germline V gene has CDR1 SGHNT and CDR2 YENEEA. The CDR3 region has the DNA TGTGCCAGCAGCCCCGGGACTAGCTTAAGCAATGAGCAGTTCTTC. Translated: CASSPGTSLSNEQFF.

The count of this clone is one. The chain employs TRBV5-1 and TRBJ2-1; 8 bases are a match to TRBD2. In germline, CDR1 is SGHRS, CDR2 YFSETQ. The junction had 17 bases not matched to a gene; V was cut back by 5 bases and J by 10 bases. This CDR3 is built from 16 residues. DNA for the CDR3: TGCGCCAGCAGGACACCGGGACTAGAAGGAGGAAAGGAGCAGTTCTTC. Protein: CASRTPGLEGGKEQFF.

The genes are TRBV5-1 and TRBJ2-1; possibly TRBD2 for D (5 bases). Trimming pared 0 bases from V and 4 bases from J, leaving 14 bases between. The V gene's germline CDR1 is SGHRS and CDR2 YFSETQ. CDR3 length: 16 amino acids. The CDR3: CASSLAVGSGYNEQFF. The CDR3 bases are TGCGCCAGCAGCTTGGCCGTGGGGAGTGGTTACAATGAGCAGTTCTTC.

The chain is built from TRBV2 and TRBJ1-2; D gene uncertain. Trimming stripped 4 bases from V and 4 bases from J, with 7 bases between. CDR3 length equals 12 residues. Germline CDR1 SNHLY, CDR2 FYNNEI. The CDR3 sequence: CASSGSVYGYTF. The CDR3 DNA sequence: TGTGCCAGCAGTGGCAGCGTCTATGGCTACACCTTC.

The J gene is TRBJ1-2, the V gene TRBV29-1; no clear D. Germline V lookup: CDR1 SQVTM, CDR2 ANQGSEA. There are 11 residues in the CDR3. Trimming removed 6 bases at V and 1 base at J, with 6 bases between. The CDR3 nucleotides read TGCAGCGTCGGGGATAACTATGGCTACACCTTC. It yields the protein CSVGDNYGYTF.

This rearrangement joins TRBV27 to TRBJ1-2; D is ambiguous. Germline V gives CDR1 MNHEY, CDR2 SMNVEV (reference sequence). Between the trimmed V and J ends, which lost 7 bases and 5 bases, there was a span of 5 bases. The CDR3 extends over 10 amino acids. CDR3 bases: TGTGCCAGCACAGATTATGGCTACACCTTC. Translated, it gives CASTDYGYTF.